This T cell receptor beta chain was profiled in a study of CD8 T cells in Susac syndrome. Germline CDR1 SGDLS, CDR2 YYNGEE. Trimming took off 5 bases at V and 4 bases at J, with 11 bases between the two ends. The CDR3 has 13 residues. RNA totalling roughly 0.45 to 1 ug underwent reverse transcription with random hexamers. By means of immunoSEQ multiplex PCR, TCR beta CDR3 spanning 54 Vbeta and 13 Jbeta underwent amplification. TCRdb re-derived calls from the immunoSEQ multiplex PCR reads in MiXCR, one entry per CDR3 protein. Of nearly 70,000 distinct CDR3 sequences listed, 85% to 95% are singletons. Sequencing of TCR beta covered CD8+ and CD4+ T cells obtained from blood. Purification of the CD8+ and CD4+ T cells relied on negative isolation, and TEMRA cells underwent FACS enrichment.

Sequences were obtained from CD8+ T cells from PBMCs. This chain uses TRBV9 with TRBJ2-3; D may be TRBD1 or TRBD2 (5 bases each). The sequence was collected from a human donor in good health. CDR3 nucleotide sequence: TGTGCCAGCAGGGGGGTCGGCTCAGATACGCAGTATTTT. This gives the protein CASRGVGSDTQYF.